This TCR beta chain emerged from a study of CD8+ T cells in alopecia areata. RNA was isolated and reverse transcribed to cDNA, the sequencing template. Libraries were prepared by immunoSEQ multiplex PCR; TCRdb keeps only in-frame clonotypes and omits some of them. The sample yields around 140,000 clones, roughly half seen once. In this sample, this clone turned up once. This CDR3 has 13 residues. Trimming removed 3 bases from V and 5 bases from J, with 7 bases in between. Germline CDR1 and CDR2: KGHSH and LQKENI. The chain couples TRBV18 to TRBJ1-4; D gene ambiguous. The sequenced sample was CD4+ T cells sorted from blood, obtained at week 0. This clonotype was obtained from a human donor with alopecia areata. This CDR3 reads CASSPSGNEKLFF. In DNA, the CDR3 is TGTGCCAGCTCACCGAGCGGGAATGAAAAACTGTTTTTT.